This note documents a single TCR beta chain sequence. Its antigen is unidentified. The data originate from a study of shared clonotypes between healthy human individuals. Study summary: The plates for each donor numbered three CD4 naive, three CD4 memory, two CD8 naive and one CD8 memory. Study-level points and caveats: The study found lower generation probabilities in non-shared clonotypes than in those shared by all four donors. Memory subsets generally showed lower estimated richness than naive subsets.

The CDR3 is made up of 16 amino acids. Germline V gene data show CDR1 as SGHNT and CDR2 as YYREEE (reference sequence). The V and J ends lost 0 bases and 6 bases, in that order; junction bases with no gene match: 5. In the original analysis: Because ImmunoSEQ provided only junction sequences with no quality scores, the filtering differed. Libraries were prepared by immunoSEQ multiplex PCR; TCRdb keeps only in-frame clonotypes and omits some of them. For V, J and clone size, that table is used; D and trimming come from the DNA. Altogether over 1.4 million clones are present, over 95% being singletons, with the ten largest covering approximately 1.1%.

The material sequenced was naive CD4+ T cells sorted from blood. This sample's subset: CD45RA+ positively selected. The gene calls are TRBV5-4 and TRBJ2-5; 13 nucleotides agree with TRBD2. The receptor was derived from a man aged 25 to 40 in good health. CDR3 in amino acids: CASSLELAGGRKTQYF. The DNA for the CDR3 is TGTGCCAGCAGCTTGGAACTAGCGGGAGGGAGGAAGACCCAGTACTTC. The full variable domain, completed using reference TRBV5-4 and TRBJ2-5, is ETGVTQSPTHLIKTRGQQVTLRCSSQSGHNTVSWYQQALGQGPQFIFQYYREEENGRGNFPPRFSGLQFPNYSSELNVNALELDDSALYLCASSLELAGGRKTQYFGPGTRLLVL.